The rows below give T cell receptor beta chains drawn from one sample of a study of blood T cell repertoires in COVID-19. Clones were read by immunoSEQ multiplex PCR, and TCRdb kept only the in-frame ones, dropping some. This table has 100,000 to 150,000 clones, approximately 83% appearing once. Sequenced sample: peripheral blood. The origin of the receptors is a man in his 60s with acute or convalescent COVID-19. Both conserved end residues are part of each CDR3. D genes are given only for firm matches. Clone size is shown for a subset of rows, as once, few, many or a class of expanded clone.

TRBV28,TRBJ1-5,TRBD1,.,CASRLGAGQGGWAQHF,TGTGCCAGCAGGTTAGGGGCTGGACAGGGAGGATGGGCCCAGCATTTT
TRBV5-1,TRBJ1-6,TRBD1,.,CASIPLLGTGSSYNSPLHF,TGCGCCAGCATCCCCCTTCTCGGGACAGGATCCTCTTATAATTCACCCCTCCACTTT
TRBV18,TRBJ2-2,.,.,CASSPQGSTGELFF,TGTGCCAGCTCACCACAGGGGTCCACCGGGGAGCTGTTTTTT
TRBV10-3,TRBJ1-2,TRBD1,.,CAISEWSEGATQRYTF,TGTGCCATCAGTGAATGGTCGGAGGGGGCGACTCAGCGCTACACCTTC
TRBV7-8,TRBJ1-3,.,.,CASSPWLSSGNTIYF,TGTGCCAGCAGCCCCTGGCTCAGCTCTGGAAACACCATATATTTT
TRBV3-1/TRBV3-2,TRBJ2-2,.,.,CASSRRGSSASTGELFF,TGTGCCAGCAGCCGTAGGGGATCTAGCGCCTCCACCGGGGAGCTGTTTTTT
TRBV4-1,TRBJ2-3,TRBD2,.,CASSQPGLAGGRISDTQYF,TGCGCCAGCAGCCAACCGGGACTAGCGGGAGGCCGCATTTCAGATACGCAGTATTTT
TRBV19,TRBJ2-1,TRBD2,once,CASNVAGSRQFF,TGTGCCAGTAATGTAGCGGGCTCCAGGCAGTTCTTC
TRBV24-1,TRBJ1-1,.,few,CATGHGPEAFF,TGTGCCACCGGGCATGGCCCAGAAGCTTTCTTT
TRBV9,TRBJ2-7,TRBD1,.,CASSAGTDYEQYF,TGTGCCAGCAGCGCCGGGACAGACTACGAGCAGTACTTC
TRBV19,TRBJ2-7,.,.,CASRPQGEAYEQYF,TGTGCCAGTCGCCCCCAGGGCGAAGCCTACGAGCAGTACTTC
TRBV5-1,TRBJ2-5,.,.,CASRLSEETQYF,TGCGCCAGCAGGCTTTCGGAAGAGACCCAGTACTTC
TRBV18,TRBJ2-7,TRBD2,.,CASSPPGSGRAREQYF,TGTGCCAGCTCACCACCGGGTAGCGGGAGGGCCCGCGAGCAGTACTTC
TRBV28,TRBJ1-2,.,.,CASSRQTYGYTF,TGTGCCAGCAGTAGACAGACATATGGCTACACCTTC
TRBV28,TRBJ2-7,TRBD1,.,CASSSPSWTGGYEQYF,TGTGCCAGCAGCTCTCCCTCGTGGACAGGGGGCTACGAGCAGTACTTC
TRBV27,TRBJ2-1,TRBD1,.,CASSLIPGQGTGEQFF,TGTGCCAGCAGTTTGATACCGGGACAGGGTACCGGTGAGCAGTTCTTC
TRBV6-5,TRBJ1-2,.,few,CASSYVLTGIYGYTF,TGTGCCAGCAGTTATGTTTTGACGGGGATTTATGGCTACACCTTC
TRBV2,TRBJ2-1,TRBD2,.,CARTPGAGGPGKSYNEQFF,TGTGCCAGAACACCGGGGGCGGGAGGGCCAGGTAAATCCTACAATGAGCAGTTCTTC
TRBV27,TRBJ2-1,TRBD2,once,CASSRNSGSRYNEQFF,TGTGCCAGCAGTCGAAATAGCGGGAGCCGCTACAATGAGCAGTTCTTC
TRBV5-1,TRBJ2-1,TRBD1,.,CASSGTGTGSFDEQFF,TGCGCCAGCAGCGGGACCGGGACAGGGAGCTTTGATGAGCAGTTCTTC
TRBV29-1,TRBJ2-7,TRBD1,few,CSASGGSYEQYF,TGCAGCGCTTCAGGGGGCTCCTACGAGCAGTACTTC
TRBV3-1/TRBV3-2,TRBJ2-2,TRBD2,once,CASSPTTSSGELFF,TGTGCCAGCAGCCCTACGACTAGCTCCGGGGAGCTGTTTTTT
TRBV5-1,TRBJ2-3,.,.,CASSLAATGENSDTQYF,TGCGCCAGCAGCTTGGCCGCGACGGGAGAGAACTCAGATACGCAGTATTTT
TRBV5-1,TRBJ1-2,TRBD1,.,CASSWGGTGDRYGYTF,TGCGCCAGCAGCTGGGGTGGGACAGGGGATCGTTATGGCTACACCTTC
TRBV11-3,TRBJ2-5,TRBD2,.,CASSLGTSGRASQDQETQYF,TGTGCCAGCAGCCTCGGGACTAGCGGGAGGGCCTCTCAAGACCAAGAGACCCAGTACTTC
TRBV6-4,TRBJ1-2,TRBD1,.,CASSGNRGSVYGYTF,TGTGCCAGCAGTGGAAACAGGGGGTCGGTCTATGGCTACACCTTC
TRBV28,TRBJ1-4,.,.,CASSRRSTRTNEKLFF,TGTGCCAGCAGCCGCCGGTCGACTCGAACTAATGAAAAACTGTTTTTT
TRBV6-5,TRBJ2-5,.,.,CATVAGTQYF,TGTGCCACCGTGGCGGGGACCCAGTACTTC
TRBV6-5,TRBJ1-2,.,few,CASSWAVVGYGYTF,TGTGCCAGCAGTTGGGCAGTCGTGGGTTATGGCTACACCTTC
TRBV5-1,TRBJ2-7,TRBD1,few,CASSLGQGGYEQYF,TGCGCCAGCAGCTTGGGACAGGGGGGGTACGAGCAGTACTTC
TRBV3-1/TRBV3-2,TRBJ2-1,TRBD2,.,CASSHWSSGKYNEQFF,TGTGCCAGCAGCCATTGGTCTAGCGGGAAGTACAATGAGCAGTTCTTC
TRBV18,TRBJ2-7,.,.,CASSPVLARGGRYEQYF,TGTGCCAGCTCACCGGTTCTAGCGAGGGGGGGAAGATACGAGCAGTACTTC
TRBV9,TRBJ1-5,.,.,CASSLNDGYQPQHF,TGTGCCAGCAGCTTAAATGACGGGTATCAGCCCCAGCATTTT
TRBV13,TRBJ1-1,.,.,CASMGGETEAFF,TGTGCCAGCATGGGGGGAGAAACTGAAGCTTTCTTT
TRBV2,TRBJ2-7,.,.,CASSDNLSPEQYF,TGTGCCAGCAGTGATAACCTAAGCCCCGAGCAGTACTTC
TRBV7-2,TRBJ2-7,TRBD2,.,CASSLGPSGALREQYF,TGTGCCAGCAGCCTAGGCCCTAGCGGAGCCCTTCGCGAGCAGTACTTC
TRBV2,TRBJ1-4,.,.,CASSNRVTANEKLFF,TGTGCCAGCAGTAACAGGGTTACAGCTAATGAAAAACTGTTTTTT
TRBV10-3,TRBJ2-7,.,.,CAASGRAYEQYF,TGTGCCGCCTCCGGCAGGGCCTACGAGCAGTACTTC
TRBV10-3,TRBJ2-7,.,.,CAISDRQGTEQYF,TGTGCCATCAGTGATCGGCAGGGCACCGAGCAGTACTTC
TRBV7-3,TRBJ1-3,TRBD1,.,CASSANRGGTIYF,TGTGCCAGCAGCGCGAACAGGGGTGGCACCATATATTTT
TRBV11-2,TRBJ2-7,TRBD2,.,CASRSSGRGSYEQYF,TGTGCCAGCAGATCTAGCGGGAGGGGCTCCTACGAGCAGTACTTC
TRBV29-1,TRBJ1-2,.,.,CSVARPLTYGYTF,TGCAGCGTAGCCAGGCCTCTAACCTATGGCTACACCTTC
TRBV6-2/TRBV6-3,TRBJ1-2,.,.,CASSSSGARPNYGYTF,TGTGCCAGCAGTTCCTCAGGGGCGCGCCCTAACTATGGCTACACCTTC
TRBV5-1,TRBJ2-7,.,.,CASSLFTDSVGSYEQYF,TGCGCCAGCAGCCTATTTACGGACTCGGTAGGCTCCTACGAGCAGTACTTC
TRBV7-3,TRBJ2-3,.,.,CASRSGSSTDTQYF,TGTGCCAGCAGGAGCGGTTCTAGCACAGATACGCAGTATTTT
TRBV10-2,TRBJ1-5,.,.,CASSGGEGQPQHF,TGCGCCAGCAGTGGTGGGGAGGGCCAGCCCCAGCATTTT
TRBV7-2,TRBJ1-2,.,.,CASSLAGGAGYGYTF,TGTGCCAGCAGCTTAGCGGGAGGGGCGGGTTATGGCTACACCTTC
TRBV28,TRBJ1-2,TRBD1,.,CASLASPAGGVYGYTF,TGTGCCAGCCTTGCGTCCCCGGCAGGGGGCGTCTATGGCTACACCTTC